The rows below give T cell receptor beta chains drawn from one sample of a study of CD8 T cells in Susac syndrome. TCRdb fed the immunoSEQ multiplex PCR reads into MiXCR, producing one record per CDR3 protein. Of 180,000 or so distinct CDR3 sequences in the sample, around 94% are singletons; the top ten hold 0.099%. The specimen sequenced was CD4+ T cells from PBMCs. These receptors all come from a human donor with Susac syndrome. Each CDR3 is given with its conserved first and last residue. Fields, in order: V gene, J gene, CDR3 protein.

TRBV18,TRBJ2-3,CASSLVVGTDTQYF
TRBV3-1,TRBJ2-5,CASSQGRKFQETQYF
TRBV29-1,TRBJ2-1,CSILSREQFF
TRBV24-1,TRBJ2-2,CATSKAGAGTGELFF
TRBV5-6,TRBJ1-1,CASSLLDRATEAFF
TRBV10-1,TRBJ2-3,CASSESPAGNKEGTQYF
TRBV11-1,TRBJ2-1,CASSYRLLEQFF
TRBV18,TRBJ2-7,CASSINKVGTGAYEQYF
TRBV7-9,TRBJ2-7,CAIGDRWSYEQYF
TRBV25-1,TRBJ1-1,CASSERDGPMRNTEAFF
TRBV6-2/TRBV6-3,TRBJ2-7,CASRVGHSGEQYF
TRBV19,TRBJ2-1,CASSAAGLAGSDEQFF
TRBV12-3/TRBV12-4,TRBJ1-2,CASSLALWDGEVYGYTF
TRBV10-3,TRBJ2-7,CAISEQGALEQYF
TRBV6-1,TRBJ2-5,CATRAGGETQYF
TRBV7-9,TRBJ2-5,CATQRGDFQETQYF
TRBV3-1,TRBJ2-4,CASSPRFGGNRNIQYF
TRBV20-1,TRBJ2-5,CSARKGTDQETQYF
TRBV14,TRBJ2-1,CASSQGLAGFNEQFF
TRBV18,TRBJ2-3,CASSGTGWADTQYF
TRBV6-6,TRBJ2-3,CASSGLAGSGDTQYF
TRBV20-1,TRBJ1-3,CSARDLPRTGNTIYF
TRBV2,TRBJ1-2,CASKGFDGYTF
TRBV5-1,TRBJ2-3,CASKRGIGTDTQYF
TRBV15,TRBJ2-7,CATSREGQGSYEQYF